One and the same sample provided the 5 T cell receptor beta chains below, sequenced in a study of cytomegalovirus exposure and HLA in healthy donors. The primer mix had 60 Vbeta and 13 Jbeta primers. Sequencing used immunoSEQ multiplex PCR; TCRdb keeps in-frame clones, though not all of them. The repertoire holds under 300,000 clones, with just over 70% as singletons. Source material: PBMCs. The receptors shown here come from a female donor in good health and CMV-seronegative.

This chain uses TRBV5-5 with TRBJ1-5; possible D gene TRBD1, 5 bases. CDR3 length equals 13 residues. The V end was cut by 3 bases, the J end by 6 bases, with 10 bases between. The germline CDR1 and CDR2 sequences are SGHKS and YYEKEE (reference sequence). CDR3 sequence reads: CASSSQVAQPQHF. CDR3 DNA sequence: TGTGCCAGCAGCTCACAGGTGGCTCAGCCCCAGCATTTT. Variable domain in full (rest from reference TRBV5-5 and TRBJ1-5): DAGVTQSPTHLIKTRGQQVTLRCSPISGHKSVSWYQQVLGQGPQFIFQYYEKEERGRGNFPDRFSARQFPNYSSELNVNALLLGDSALYLCASSSQVAQPQHFGDGTRLSIL.

As for this clone: One junction end disagrees with the germline gene, perhaps due to a read error. The chain has TRBV11-2 and TRBJ2-1, with 14 bases that match TRBD2. The germline gives CDR1 SGHAT, CDR2 FQNNGV. CDR3 size: 15 residues. This CDR3 is CASSSLRGTSGSWIF. CDR3 nucleotides: TGTGCCAGCAGCTCCCTAAGGGGGACTAGCGGGAGTTGGATCTTC.

This chain uses TRBV19 with TRBJ2-3, with unresolved D. CDR1 LNHDA and CDR2 SQIVND come from the germline V gene (reference sequence). Deletions cut 2 bases from V and 1 base from J, with 10 bases between. This CDR3 spans 15 amino acids. Here the CDR3 reads CASSIPLTGTDTQYF. The CDR3, as DNA: TGTGCCAGTAGTATACCCCTAACGGGCACAGATACGCAGTATTTT.

J is TRBJ1-4 and V is TRBV5-4, with a tentative D call TRBD1 (5 bases). Germline V gives CDR1 SGHNT, CDR2 YYREEE (reference sequence). The CDR3 length is 14 residues. V lost 2 bases to trimming and J lost 7 bases, with 12 bases between them. The CDR3 DNA is TGTGCCAGCAGCTTCGGGGGTAGAGGTGAAAAACTGTTTTTT. Protein product: CASSFGGRGEKLFF. The variable domain in full, with the rest retrieved from reference TRBV5-4 and TRBJ1-4, is ETGVTQSPTHLIKTRGQQVTLRCSSQSGHNTVSWYQQALGQGPQFIFQYYREEENGRGNFPPRFSGLQFPNYSSELNVNALELDDSALYLCASSFGGRGEKLFFGSGTQLSVL.

The V gene is TRBV27, the J gene TRBJ2-2; 12 bases agree with TRBD1. The germline gives CDR1 MNHEY, CDR2 SMNVEV (reference sequence). J was trimmed by 6 bases and V by 5 bases; bases with no gene match: 1. CDR3 length equals 14 residues. CDR3 loop: CASSRDRGPGELFF. The CDR3 region has the DNA TGTGCCAGCAGTCGGGACAGGGGGCCCGGGGAGCTGTTTTTT.